Listed below are T cell receptor beta chains from one sample, sequenced in a study of blood T cell repertoires in COVID-19. Sequencing used immunoSEQ multiplex PCR; TCRdb keeps in-frame clones, though not all of them. Of over 30,000 clones listed, less than 95% were seen once; the top ten hold 1%. The sample consisted of peripheral blood. These receptors were collected from a man aged 70 or older with active or convalescent COVID-19. The CDR3 runs from the conserved cysteine through the conserved F or W. D genes are given only for firm matches. Where a row states a size, it is once, few, many or the class of an expanded clone; other rows omit it.

TRBD1	.	TRBV19	TRBJ1-2	TGTGCCAGTAGTTCGACAGGGTTCTATGGCTACACCTTC	CASSSTGFYGYTF
.	.	TRBV30	TRBJ1-4	TGTGCCTGGAGTGCCAGTGCAACTAATGAAAAACTGTTTTTT	CAWSASATNEKLFF
.	.	TRBV5-1	TRBJ2-5	TGCGCCAGCAGCACCGGGAGAGACCAAGAGACCCAGTACTTC	CASSTGRDQETQYF
.	once	TRBV6-5	TRBJ1-3	TGTGCCAGCAGGATGAAACAGAGCTCTGGAAACACCATATATTTT	CASRMKQSSGNTIYF
TRBD2	few	TRBV19	TRBJ2-7	TGTGCCAGTAGTACGAATACCGGGACTAGCGGTTACTACGAGCAGTACTTC	CASSTNTGTSGYYEQYF
.	.	TRBV18	TRBJ1-1	TGTGCCAGCTCACCAAGAGGGGACTCTGAAGCTTTCTTT	CASSPRGDSEAFF
.	.	TRBV6-6	TRBJ1-1	TGTGCCAGCAGTCTAGAGTCGGGTGGGGCTTTGGCTTTCTTT	CASSLESGGALAFF
TRBD1	once	TRBV29-1	TRBJ1-1	TGCAGCGTCCACTCTTACCCCGGGACAGGGGCGACTGAAGCTTTCTTT	CSVHSYPGTGATEAFF
TRBD2	once	TRBV28	TRBJ2-7	TGTGCCAGCAGTTTCTCGGGGGCGGGAGGGCCTTACGAGCAGTACTTC	CASSFSGAGGPYEQYF
.	once	TRBV12-3/TRBV12-4	TRBJ1-2	TGTGCCAGTTCGGGACACCGCAACTATGGCTACACCTTC	CASSGHRNYGYTF
.	.	TRBV6-5	TRBJ1-2	TGTGCCAGCAGTTACGGGAGCGACTATGGCTACACCTTC	CASSYGSDYGYTF